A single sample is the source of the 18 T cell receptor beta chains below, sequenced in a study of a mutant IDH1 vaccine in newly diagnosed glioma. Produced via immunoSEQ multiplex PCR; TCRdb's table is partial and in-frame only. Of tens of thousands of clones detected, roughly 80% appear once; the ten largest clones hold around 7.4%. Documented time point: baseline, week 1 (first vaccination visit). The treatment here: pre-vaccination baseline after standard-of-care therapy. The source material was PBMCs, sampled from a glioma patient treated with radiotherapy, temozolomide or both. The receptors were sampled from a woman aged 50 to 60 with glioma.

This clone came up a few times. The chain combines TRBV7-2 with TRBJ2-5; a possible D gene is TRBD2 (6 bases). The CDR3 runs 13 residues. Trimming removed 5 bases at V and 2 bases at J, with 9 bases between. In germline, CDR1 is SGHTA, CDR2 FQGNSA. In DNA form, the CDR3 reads TGTGCCAGCAGCCTACGGGAGCAAGAGACCCAGTACTTC. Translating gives CASSLREQETQYF.

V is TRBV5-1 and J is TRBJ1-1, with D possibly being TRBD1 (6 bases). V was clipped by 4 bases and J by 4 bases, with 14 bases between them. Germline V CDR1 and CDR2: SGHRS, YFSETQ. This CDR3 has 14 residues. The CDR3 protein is CASSLSRGSTEAFF. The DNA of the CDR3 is TGCGCCAGCAGCCTGAGCAGGGGAAGCACTGAAGCTTTCTTT.

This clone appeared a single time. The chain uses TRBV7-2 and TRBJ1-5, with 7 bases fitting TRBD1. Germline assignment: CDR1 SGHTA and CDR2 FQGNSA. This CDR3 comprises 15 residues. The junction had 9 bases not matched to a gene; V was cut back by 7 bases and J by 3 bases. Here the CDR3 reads CASTLGTASNQPQHF. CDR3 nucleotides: TGTGCCAGCACCCTCGGGACAGCATCCAATCAGCCCCAGCATTTT.

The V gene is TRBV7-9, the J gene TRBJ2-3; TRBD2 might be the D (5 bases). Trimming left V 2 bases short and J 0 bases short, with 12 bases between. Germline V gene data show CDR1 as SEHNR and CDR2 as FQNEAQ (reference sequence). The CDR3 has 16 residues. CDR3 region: CASSLSGRTSTDTQYF. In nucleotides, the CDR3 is TGTGCCAGCAGCTTATCTGGCAGGACTAGCACAGATACGCAGTATTTT.

The CDR3 DNA reads TGTGCCAGCAGGACCGGGACCCCGGAGTACTACGAGCAGTACTTC. Translated: CASRTGTPEYYEQYF. This chain links TRBV6-6 with TRBJ2-7; TRBD1 or TRBD2 may be the D gene (5 bases each). CDR3 length: 15 residues. Germline lookup yields CDR1 MNHNY and CDR2 SVGAGI (reference sequence). Trimming took 6 bases from V and 3 from J, leaving 18 bases between them.

CDR3 nucleotide sequence: TGTGCCAGCAGCTTAGGACGGGGGGGCTACGAGCAGTACTTC. Its translation: CASSLGRGGYEQYF. The rearrangement links TRBV7-2 to TRBJ2-7; 8 positions agree with TRBD2. The CDR3 extends over 14 amino acids. The V segment lost 1 base and the J segment 3 bases; nucleotides outside the gene matches: 2. Germline CDR1 reads SGHTA; CDR2 reads FQGNSA.

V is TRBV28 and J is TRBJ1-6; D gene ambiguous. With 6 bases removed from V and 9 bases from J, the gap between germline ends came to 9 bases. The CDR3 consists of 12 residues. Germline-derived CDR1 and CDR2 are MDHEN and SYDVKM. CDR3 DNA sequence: TGTGCCAGCAGCATTTCAAGTTCACCCCTCCACTTT. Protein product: CASSISSSPLHF. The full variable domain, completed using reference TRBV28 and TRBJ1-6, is DVKVTQSSRYLVKRTGEKVFLECVQDMDHENMFWYRQDPGLGLRLIYFSYDVKMKEKGDIPEGYSVSREKKERFSLILESASTNQTSMYLCASSISSSPLHFGNGTRLTVT.

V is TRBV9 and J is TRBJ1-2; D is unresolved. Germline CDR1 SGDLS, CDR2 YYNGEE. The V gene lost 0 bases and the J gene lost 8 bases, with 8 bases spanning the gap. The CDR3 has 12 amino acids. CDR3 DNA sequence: TGTGCCAGCAGCGTAGCCGCCGGGGGCTACACCTTC. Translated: CASSVAAGGYTF. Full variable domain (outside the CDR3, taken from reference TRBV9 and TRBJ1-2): DSGVTQTPKHLITATGQRVTLRCSPRSGDLSVYWYQQSLDQGLQFLIQYYNGEERAKGNILERFSAQQFPDLHSELNLSSLELGDSALYFCASSVAAGGYTFGSGTRLTVV.

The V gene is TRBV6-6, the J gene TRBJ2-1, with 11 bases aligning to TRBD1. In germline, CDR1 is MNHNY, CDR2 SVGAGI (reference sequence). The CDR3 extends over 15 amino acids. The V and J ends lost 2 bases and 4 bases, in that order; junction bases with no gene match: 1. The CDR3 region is CASSYGQGAYNEQFF. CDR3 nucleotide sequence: TGTGCCAGCAGTTACGGACAGGGGGCATACAATGAGCAGTTCTTC.

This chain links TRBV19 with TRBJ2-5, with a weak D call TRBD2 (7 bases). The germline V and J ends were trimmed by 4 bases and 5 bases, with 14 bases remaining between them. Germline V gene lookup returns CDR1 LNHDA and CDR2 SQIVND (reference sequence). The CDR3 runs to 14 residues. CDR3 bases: TGTGCCAGTAGTAGGCCGGGGGGCGGTGAGACCCAGTACTTC. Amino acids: CASSRPGGGETQYF.

Written as DNA, the CDR3 is TGTGCCAGCTCACCACGGGACGGTTATAATGAAAAACTGTTTTTT. Amino acids: CASSPRDGYNEKLFF. This chain joins TRBV18 and TRBJ1-4, with a weak D call TRBD1 (5 bases). V dropped 1 base and J dropped 4 bases, with 10 bases sitting between them. The CDR3 totals 15 residues. CDR1 is KGHSH, CDR2 LQKENI, per germline.

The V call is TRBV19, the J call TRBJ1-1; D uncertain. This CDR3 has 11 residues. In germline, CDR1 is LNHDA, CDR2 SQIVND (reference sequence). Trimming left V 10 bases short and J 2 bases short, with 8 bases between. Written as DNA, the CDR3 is TGTGCCACCGGTATTAACACTGAAGCTTTCTTT. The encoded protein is CATGINTEAFF.

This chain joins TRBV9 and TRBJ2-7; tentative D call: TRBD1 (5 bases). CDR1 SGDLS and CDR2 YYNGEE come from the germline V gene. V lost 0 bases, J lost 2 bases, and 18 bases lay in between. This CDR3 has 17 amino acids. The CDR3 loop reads CASSVADSQGRAYEQYF. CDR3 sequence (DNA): TGTGCCAGCAGCGTAGCCGATTCCCAGGGTAGGGCCTACGAGCAGTACTTC. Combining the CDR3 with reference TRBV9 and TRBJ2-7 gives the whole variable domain DSGVTQTPKHLITATGQRVTLRCSPRSGDLSVYWYQQSLDQGLQFLIQYYNGEERAKGNILERFSAQQFPDLHSELNLSSLELGDSALYFCASSVADSQGRAYEQYFGPGTRLTVT.

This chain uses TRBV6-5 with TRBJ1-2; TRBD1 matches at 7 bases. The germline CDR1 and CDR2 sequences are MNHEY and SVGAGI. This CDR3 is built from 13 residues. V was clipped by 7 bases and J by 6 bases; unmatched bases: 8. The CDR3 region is CASIAPQGHGYTF. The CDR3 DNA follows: TGTGCCAGCATCGCCCCACAGGGGCATGGCTACACCTTC.

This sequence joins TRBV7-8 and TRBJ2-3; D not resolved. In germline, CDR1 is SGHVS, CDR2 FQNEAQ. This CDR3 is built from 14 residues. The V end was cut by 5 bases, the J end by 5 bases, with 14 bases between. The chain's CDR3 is CASSPKDPLDTQYF. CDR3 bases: TGTGCCAGCAGCCCGAAGGACCCGCTAGATACGCAGTATTTT. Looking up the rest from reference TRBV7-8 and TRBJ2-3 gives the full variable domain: GAGVSQSPRYKVAKRGQDVALRCDPISGHVSLFWYQQALGQGPEFLTYFQNEAQLDKSGLPSDRFFAERPEGSVSTLKIQRTQQEDSAVYLCASSPKDPLDTQYFGPGTRLTVL.

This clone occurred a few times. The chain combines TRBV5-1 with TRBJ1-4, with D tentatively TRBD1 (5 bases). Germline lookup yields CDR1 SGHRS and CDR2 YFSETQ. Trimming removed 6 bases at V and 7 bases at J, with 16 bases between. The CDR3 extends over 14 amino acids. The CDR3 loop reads CASNQGRGVEKLFF. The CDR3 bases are TGCGCCAGCAACCAAGGAAGGGGTGTTGAAAAACTGTTTTTT.

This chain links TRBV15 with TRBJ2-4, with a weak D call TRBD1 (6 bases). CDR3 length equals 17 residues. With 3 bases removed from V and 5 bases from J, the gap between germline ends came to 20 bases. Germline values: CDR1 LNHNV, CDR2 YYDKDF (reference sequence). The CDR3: CATSSPWAGVEENIQYF. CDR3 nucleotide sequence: TGTGCCACCAGCAGCCCCTGGGCAGGGGTTGAGGAAAACATTCAGTACTTC.

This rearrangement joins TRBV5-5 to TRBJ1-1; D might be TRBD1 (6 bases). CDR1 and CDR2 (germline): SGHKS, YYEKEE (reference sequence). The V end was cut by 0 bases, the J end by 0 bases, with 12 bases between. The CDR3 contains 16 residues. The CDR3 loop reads CASSLASGVMNTEAFF. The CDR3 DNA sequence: TGTGCCAGCAGCTTGGCGTCAGGGGTCATGAACACTGAAGCTTTCTTT.